A single T cell receptor beta chain is shown here with its context. Its antigen is as yet unknown. Researchers ran the PCR with 60 Vbeta and 13 Jbeta primers. The table came from immunoSEQ multiplex PCR; TCRdb's copy has only in-frame clones and leaves some out. The sample lists over 150,000 clones, over 70% seen once, with roughly 12% in the top ten. This CDR3 region has 16 residues. Germline V CDR1 and CDR2: MNHEY, SMNVEV (reference sequence). The V end lost 3 bases, the J end lost 0 bases, and 15 bases lay between the germline ends. The entry originates in a study of cytomegalovirus exposure and HLA in healthy donors. Whole-study findings and limits: A later analysis found TCR association rates differed by HLA locus, highest for DRB1 and lowest for HLA-C.

This clonotype originated in a young man in good health and CMV-seropositive. Sample: PBMCs. The chain is built from TRBV27 and TRBJ2-7; D perhaps matches TRBD1 (6 bases). Here the CDR3 DNA reads TGTGCCAGCAGTTTCCTGACAGGTGACAGCTCCTACGAGCAGTACTTC. Protein sequence: CASSFLTGDSSYEQYF.